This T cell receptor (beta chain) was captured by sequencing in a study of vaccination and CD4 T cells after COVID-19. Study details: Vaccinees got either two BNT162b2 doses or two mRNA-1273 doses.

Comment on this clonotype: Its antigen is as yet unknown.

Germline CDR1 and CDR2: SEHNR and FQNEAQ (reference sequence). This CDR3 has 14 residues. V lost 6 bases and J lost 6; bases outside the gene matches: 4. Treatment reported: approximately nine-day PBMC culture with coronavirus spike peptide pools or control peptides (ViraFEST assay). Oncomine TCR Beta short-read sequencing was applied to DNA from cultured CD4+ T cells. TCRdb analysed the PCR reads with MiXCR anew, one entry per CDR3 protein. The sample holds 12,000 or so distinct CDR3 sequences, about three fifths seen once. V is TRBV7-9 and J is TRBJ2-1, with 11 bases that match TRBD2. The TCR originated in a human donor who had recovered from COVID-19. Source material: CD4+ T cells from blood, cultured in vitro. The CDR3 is CASRTSGKSNEQFF. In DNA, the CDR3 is TGTGCCAGCAGGACTAGCGGGAAATCCAATGAGCAGTTCTTC.